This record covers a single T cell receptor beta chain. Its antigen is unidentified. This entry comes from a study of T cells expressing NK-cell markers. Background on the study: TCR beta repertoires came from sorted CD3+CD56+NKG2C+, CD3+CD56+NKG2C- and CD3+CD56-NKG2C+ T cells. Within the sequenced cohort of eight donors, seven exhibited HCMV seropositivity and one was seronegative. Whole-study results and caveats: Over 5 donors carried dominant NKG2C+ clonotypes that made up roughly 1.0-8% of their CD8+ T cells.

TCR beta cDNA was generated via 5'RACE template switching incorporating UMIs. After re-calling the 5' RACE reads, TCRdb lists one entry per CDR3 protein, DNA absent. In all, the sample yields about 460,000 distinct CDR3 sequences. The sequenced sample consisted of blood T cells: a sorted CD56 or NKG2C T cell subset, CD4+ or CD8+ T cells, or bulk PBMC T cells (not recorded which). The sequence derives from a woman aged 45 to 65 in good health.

The chain's CDR3 is CASSHDGFTEAFF. V is TRBV6-5 and J is TRBJ1-1. The CDR3 extends over 13 amino acids. Germline-derived CDR1 and CDR2 are MNHEY and SVGAGI.